The clone carrying this TCR beta chain has at least ten counts. The antigen is undetermined. This sample stems from a study of early T cells in non-severe SARS-CoV-2 infection. This CDR3 is 16 amino acids long. Per germline, CDR1 MNHEY and CDR2 SVGAGI. Trimming removed 0 bases from V and 1 base from J, with 10 bases in between. The protocol attached unique molecular identifiers to individual cDNA molecules. TCRdb recomputed calls from the 5' RACE reads with MiXCR, one row per CDR3 protein. The sample has roughly 30,000 distinct CDR3 sequences, over 5% seen once; the top ten hold roughly 2.5%. Study conclusions and caveats: Matches to VDJdb favored anti-spike CD8 responses and missed private and CD4 specificities.

The rearrangement uses TRBV6-5 and TRBJ1-5; a weak D match, TRBD1 (6 bases). What was sequenced was whole blood. The clonotype comes from an adult who was a healthcare worker with PCR-confirmed SARS-CoV-2 infection or an uninfected control (not recorded which). CDR3 DNA: TGTGCCAGCAGTTACTCGTCAGGGGCAAGCAATCAGCCCCAGCATTTT. Its translation: CASSYSSGASNQPQHF.